This T cell receptor beta chain is drawn from a study of beta chain features in type 1 diabetes. Of the isolated RNA, all was reverse transcribed, and so the sequenced material was expressed TCRB transcripts. Produced via immunoSEQ multiplex PCR; TCRdb's table is partial and in-frame only. Seen here are about 470,000 clones, 30% observed once, and the top ten hold about 0.06%. CDR3 length: 13 amino acids. The V end lost 2 bases, the J end lost 3 bases, and 8 bases lay between the germline ends. Germline CDR1 SGHRS, CDR2 YFSETQ. This receptor was taken from a man between 18 and 29 years old in good health. The rearrangement uses TRBV5-1 and TRBJ2-5, with D perhaps matching TRBD1 (5 bases). The sequenced material came from naive CD4+ T cells from blood. The CDR3 DNA is TGCGCCAGCAGCTTTGACAGAGAAGAGACCCAGTACTTC. Residues: CASSFDREETQYF.